The present T cell receptor (beta chain) was sequenced within a study of cytomegalovirus exposure and HLA in healthy donors. Whole-study context: As released early, the data held 65 million to 90 million unique TCRs from HLA-typed donors. Overall study results and limits: The authors later linked a missense DCLRE1C variant to TCR beta V- and J-gene trimming. Previous analysis showed most TCR beta V segments were productive about 87% or about 30% of the time.

Remarks on this clone: Antigen: not known.

In the PCR, 60 Vbeta and 13 Jbeta primers were used. TCRdb's copy holds only in-frame clones and misses some; the assay was immunoSEQ multiplex PCR. The table lists about 160,000 clones, over 75% of them singletons. This CDR3 has 13 residues. The germline gives CDR1 MNHNY, CDR2 SVGAGI (reference sequence). With 4 bases clipped from V and 10 bases from J, the junction kept 7 bases outside the gene matches. Healthy bone marrow donors made up the donor group. The source material was PBMCs. This TCR was sampled from a man aged 35-49 years in good health and CMV-seronegative. This chain uses TRBV6-6 with TRBJ2-1, with 7 bases lining up with TRBD1. In DNA, the CDR3 is TGTGCCAGCAGTTGGCTAGGGGGCGGAGAGCAGTTCTTC. Its protein is CASSWLGGGEQFF.